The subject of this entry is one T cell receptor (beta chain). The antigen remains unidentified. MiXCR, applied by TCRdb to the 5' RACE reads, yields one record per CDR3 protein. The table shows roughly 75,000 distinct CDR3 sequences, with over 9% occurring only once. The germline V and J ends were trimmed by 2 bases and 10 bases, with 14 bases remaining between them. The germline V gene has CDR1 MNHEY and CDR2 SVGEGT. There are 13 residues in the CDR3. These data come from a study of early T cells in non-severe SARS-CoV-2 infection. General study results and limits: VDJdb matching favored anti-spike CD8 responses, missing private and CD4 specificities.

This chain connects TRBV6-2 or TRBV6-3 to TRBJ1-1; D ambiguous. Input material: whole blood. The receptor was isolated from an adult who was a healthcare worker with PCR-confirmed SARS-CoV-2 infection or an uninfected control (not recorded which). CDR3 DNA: TGTGCCAGCAGTTACGGGCCTGAGGGAGCAGCTTTCTTT. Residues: CASSYGPEGAAFF.